Listed here are 2 T cell receptor beta chains from one sample, sequenced in a study of T cell clusters in autoimmune cytopenias. One tube held mixed TRB-A and TRB-B primer pools for touch-down PCR. TCRdb reprocessed the multiplex PCR reads and reports one entry per CDR3 protein, with no DNA. This table lists thousands of distinct CDR3 sequences. TRB was amplified from about 260 ng of peripheral blood genomic DNA per sample. Another study also made use of these data, one on T cell repertoires in aging, cancer and after chemotherapy.

Source material: peripheral blood. The receptors shown here come from a human donor in good health.

The rearrangement links TRBV12-3 or TRBV12-4 to TRBJ1-1; the TCRdb call, TRBD1, lacks DNA for checking. CDR3 length: 14 residues. CDR3 amino acids: CASSLKGVGTEAFF.

Measured by frequency, this clonotype is medium-sized. The genes are TRBV6-5 and TRBJ2-5; absent DNA, TCRdb's TRBD1 call cannot be checked. This CDR3 spans 13 amino acids. CDR1 is MNHEY and CDR2 is SVGAGI in the germline V gene. CDR3 region: CASSLAGVETQYF.